These 25 T cell receptor beta chains were all obtained from the same sample, sequenced in a study of naive and memory T cell subsets. Amplification of ligated cDNA took four PCR rounds with SP2 and nested alpha and beta constant primers. Via MiXCR, TCRdb re-called the UMI-ligation and nested PCR reads, giving one row per CDR3 protein. The sample records about 26,000 distinct CDR3 sequences, roughly 5.5% being singletons. TCR cDNA received a 3' ligated oligonucleotide that carried a UMI. Sequencing was done on a sample of blood. These receptors were obtained from an adult in good health.

In this sample, this clonotype turned up many times. The chain uses TRBV5-6 and TRBJ2-5; no clear D. Germline V gene data show CDR1 as SGHDT and CDR2 as YYEEEE. V lost 1 base, J lost 3 bases, and 7 bases lay in between. The length of the CDR3 is 13 residues. The CDR3 nucleotides read TGTGCCAGCAGCTTGTACGGCGAAGAGACCCAGTACTTC. As protein: CASSLYGEETQYF.

The chain joins TRBV29-1 to TRBJ2-3; TRBD2 aligns across 12 bases. The CDR3 is made up of 16 amino acids. CDR1 is SQVTM and CDR2 is ANQGSEA in the germline V gene. After removal of 6 bases from V and 1 base from J, the junction contained 8 bases not matched to a gene. CDR3 protein: CSVVGLAGLGTDTQYF. CDR3 DNA sequence: TGCAGCGTCGTGGGACTAGCGGGTCTGGGCACAGATACGCAGTATTTT.

This clonotype appeared a few times. In nucleotides, the CDR3 is TGCGCCAGCAGCCAGGATCGAGGAGGCTACGAGCAGTACTTC. This gives the protein CASSQDRGGYEQYF. The chain links TRBV4-3 to TRBJ2-7; TRBD2 might be the D (5 bases). V was pared by 3 bases and J by 3 bases, with 12 bases between. Germline V lookup: CDR1 LGHNA, CDR2 YSLEER. CDR3 length: 14 residues.

This clonotype occurred many times. The chain couples TRBV12-3 or TRBV12-4 to TRBJ2-5, with D perhaps matching TRBD2 (6 bases). V was pared by 5 bases and J by 5 bases, with 12 bases between. The CDR3 extends over 13 amino acids. This chain's CDR3 is CASSASGVETQYF. CDR3 sequence (DNA): TGTGCCAGCAGTGCGTCGGGGGTGGAGACCCAGTACTTC.

This clonotype has only a few counts. The chain links TRBV2 to TRBJ2-7; D is possibly TRBD1 or TRBD2 (5 bases each). This CDR3 spans 15 amino acids. The V gene lost 6 bases and the J gene lost 2 bases, with 17 bases spanning the gap. The germline V gene has CDR1 SNHLY and CDR2 FYNNEI. CDR3 amino acids: CASSLVGTFAYEQYF. The CDR3 nucleotides read TGTGCCAGCAGCCTGGTCGGGACGTTCGCCTACGAGCAGTACTTC.

CDR3 DNA: TGTGCCAGCAGCCCCACTAGCAGCGGGAGGGCCACCGGGGAGCTGTTTTTT. Translating it yields CASSPTSSGRATGELFF. The chain is built from TRBV14 and TRBJ2-2, with 10 bases fitting TRBD2. The CDR3 spans 17 residues. V trimming: 4 bases; J trimming: 4 bases; junction bases outside the gene matches: 9. Germline CDR1 and CDR2: SGHDN and FVKESK.

This clonotype was found a few times. The gene calls are TRBV6-2 or TRBV6-3 and TRBJ1-1; no reliable D call. CDR3 length: 14 residues. V gave up 0 bases and J gave up 4 bases, with 9 bases separating them. Germline-derived CDR1 and CDR2 are MNHEY and SVGEGT. CDR3 coding DNA: TGTGCCAGCAGTTACTCGGGCCGGGGCACTGAAGCTTTCTTT. Its protein is CASSYSGRGTEAFF.

This chain joins TRBV12-3 or TRBV12-4 and TRBJ2-3; the D gene is possibly TRBD1 (5 bases). The CDR3 has 14 amino acids. V lost 5 bases and J 4 bases, leaving 13 bases between the germline ends. CDR3 nucleotides: TGTGCCAGCAGTGCCGATTGGGGCGCAGATACGCAGTATTTT. It is translated as CASSADWGADTQYF.

This clonotype was seen at least ten times. This chain connects TRBV28 to TRBJ2-1; 9 bases fit TRBD2. The CDR3 covers 15 residues. Looked up from germline, CDR1 is MDHEN and CDR2 is SYDVKM. Losses at the gene ends were 3 bases for V and 6 bases for J; bases not matched to a gene: 6. The DNA of the CDR3 is TGTGCCAGCAGTTTCGGTCTAGCGGGGTCCAATGAGCAGTTCTTC. Translating gives CASSFGLAGSNEQFF. The whole variable domain, filled in from reference TRBV28 and TRBJ2-1, reads DVKVTQSSRYLVKRTGEKVFLECVQDMDHENMFWYRQDPGLGLRLIYFSYDVKMKEKGDIPEGYSVSREKKERFSLILESASTNQTSMYLCASSFGLAGSNEQFFGPGTRLTVL.

In its sample, this clonotype was seen many times. The chain links TRBV9 to TRBJ2-1, with 7 bases aligning to TRBD2. The CDR3 has 15 amino acids. The J segment lost 4 bases and the V segment lost 4 bases, leaving 8 bases of the junction unmatched. The germline gives CDR1 SGDLS, CDR2 YYNGEE. The CDR3 DNA reads as TGTGCCAGCAGCCCACTTAGCGGGTCGTACAATGAGCAGTTCTTC. The encoded protein is CASSPLSGSYNEQFF.

At least ten counts were recorded for this clonotype. Here the CDR3 DNA reads TGCAGTGCTGTAACAGCGAACAAGCAGTTCTTC. Protein sequence: CSAVTANKQFF. The chain employs TRBV20-1 and TRBJ2-1; D is undetermined. The CDR3 is 11 residues long. Trimming pared 5 bases from V and 11 bases from J, leaving 13 bases between. Germline V gives CDR1 DFQATT, CDR2 SNEGSKA (reference sequence).

This clonotype was observed a few times. This may arise from a read error, as a much more abundant clone is one base away. V gene TRBV6-5 combines with J gene TRBJ2-4; perhaps TRBD1 as D (5 bases). V was clipped by 5 bases and J by 8 bases, with 13 bases between them. The CDR3 is 13 residues long. The germline V gene has CDR1 MNHEY and CDR2 SVGAGI. CDR3 region: CASSPGLGDIQYF. The CDR3 bases are TGTGCCAGCAGTCCAGGGTTGGGTGACATTCAGTACTTC.

Ten or more counts support this clonotype. The chain employs TRBV4-1 and TRBJ2-3, with TRBD2 identical over 8 bases. Germline loops: CDR1 MGHRA, CDR2 YSYEKL. CDR3 size: 14 residues. V was pared by 6 bases and J by 4 bases, with 6 bases of the junction left unmatched. The CDR3 DNA reads TGCGCCAGCAGGGAGCGGGAGTACGCAGATACGCAGTATTTT. This translates into CASREREYADTQYF.

This clonotype was observed at least ten times. The chain couples TRBV9 to TRBJ2-3; D tentatively reads TRBD1 or TRBD2 (5 bases each). V shed 0 bases and J shed 1 base, with 9 bases lying between them. There are 15 residues in the CDR3. Looked up from germline, CDR1 is SGDLS and CDR2 is YYNGEE. The CDR3 sequence: CASSVEPGRTDTQYF. The CDR3 DNA sequence: TGTGCCAGCAGCGTAGAACCGGGACGCACAGATACGCAGTATTTT.

In nucleotides, the CDR3 is TGTGCCAGTACTCCGACCCGGAGCGAAAGCGAGCAGTACTTC. This sequence encodes CASTPTRSESEQYF. The chain links TRBV19 to TRBJ2-7; no clear D. V was shortened by 7 bases and J by 6 bases, with 19 bases between the two germline ends. This CDR3 has 14 amino acids. Germline values: CDR1 LNHDA, CDR2 SQIVND (reference sequence).

There are many counts of this clonotype. The chain joins TRBV24-1 to TRBJ2-3; TRBD2 agrees at 9 bases. Germline V gene sequence: CDR1 KGHDR, CDR2 SFDVKD. This CDR3 is built from 13 residues. The J segment lost 3 bases and the V segment lost 11 bases, leaving 5 bases of the junction unmatched. The CDR3 here is CASSGSGTDTQYF. The CDR3 region has the DNA TGTGCCAGTAGCGGGAGTGGAACAGATACGCAGTATTTT.

This clonotype was seen repeatedly, ten times or more. The chain uses TRBV19 and TRBJ2-2; 11 positions match TRBD2. The CDR3 has 15 residues. The germline V gene has CDR1 LNHDA and CDR2 SQIVND (reference sequence). J gave up 6 bases and V 5 bases, and 5 bases lay outside the gene matches. In DNA form, the CDR3 reads TGTGCCAGTAGTCGACTAGCGGGGTTCGCCGGGGAGCTGTTTTTT. The encoded protein is CASSRLAGFAGELFF.

Ten or more counts support this clonotype. The chain links TRBV27 to TRBJ2-7; 7 positions match TRBD2. Germline lookup yields CDR1 MNHEY and CDR2 SMNVEV (reference sequence). The length of the CDR3 is 13 residues. V trimming: 4 bases; J trimming: 1 base; junction bases outside the gene matches: 1. CDR3 in DNA: TGTGCCAGCAGTTCTAGCGGTTCCTACGAGCAGTACTTC. Protein sequence: CASSSSGSYEQYF.

The chain carries TRBV29-1 and TRBJ1-1; D is unresolved. CDR1 SQVTM and CDR2 ANQGSEA come from the germline V gene. V lost 7 bases to trimming and J lost 8 bases, with 14 bases between them. CDR3 size: 11 residues. CDR3 nucleotides: TGCAGCGCCGGAGGGCAGCTAGAAGCTTTCTTT. This translates into CSAGGQLEAFF.

The sample holds many counts of this clonotype. J is TRBJ1-4 and V is TRBV6-1; weak D call: TRBD1 (6 bases). The CDR3 is 13 residues long. V was shortened by 7 bases and J by 6 bases, with 12 bases between the two germline ends. Per the germline V gene, CDR1 is MNHNS and CDR2 is SASEGT. CDR3 amino acids: CASNQGPDEKLFF. The CDR3 DNA reads as TGTGCCAGCAACCAGGGGCCGGATGAAAAACTGTTTTTT.

This clonotype was picked up many times. V is TRBV28 and J is TRBJ1-2; D might be TRBD1 (6 bases). The CDR3 contains 14 residues. The germline V gene has CDR1 MDHEN and CDR2 SYDVKM. V dropped 9 bases and J dropped 0 bases, with 14 bases sitting between them. CDR3 nucleotide sequence: TGTGCCAGTATACGTAGGACAGCTAACTATGGCTACACCTTC. It specifies CASIRRTANYGYTF.

This clonotype has ten or more counts. The chain employs TRBV28 and TRBJ1-5; TRBD1 might be the D (6 bases). V was trimmed by 6 bases and J by 3 bases, leaving 15 bases between them. This CDR3 has 15 residues. Germline V gene sequence: CDR1 MDHEN, CDR2 SYDVKM. The CDR3 DNA follows: TGTGCCAGCAGAGAATTGGGGGGGGCCAATCAGCCCCAGCATTTT. This translates into CASRELGGANQPQHF.

This clonotype was counted many times. V gene TRBV19 combines with J gene TRBJ2-1, with D uncertain. This CDR3 region has 13 residues. Germline CDR1 LNHDA, CDR2 SQIVND (reference sequence). V lost 1 base and J lost 7, with 8 bases in between. The CDR3 DNA follows: TGTGCCAGTAGTATAGTTTACCTTAATGAGCAGTTCTTC. This sequence encodes CASSIVYLNEQFF.

This clonotype was observed at least ten times. The chain couples TRBV27 to TRBJ2-1; 7 bases are a match to TRBD2. V dropped 3 bases and J dropped 7; count of bases not matched to a gene: 0. CDR3 length: 12 residues. Germline values: CDR1 MNHEY, CDR2 SMNVEV (reference sequence). This CDR3 reads CASSLRGNEQFF. CDR3 DNA sequence: TGTGCCAGCAGTTTGCGGGGGAATGAGCAGTTCTTC.

This clonotype is deemed medium-sized (0.01 to 0.1%). This sequence joins TRBV6-2 or TRBV6-3 and TRBJ2-3; D not resolved. The length of the CDR3 is 13 residues. Germline V gives CDR1 MNHEY, CDR2 SVGEGT. The V gene lost 6 bases and the J gene lost 4 bases, with 11 bases spanning the gap. CDR3 protein: CASRVSASDTQYF. CDR3 DNA: TGTGCCAGCAGAGTATCTGCGTCAGATACGCAGTATTTT.